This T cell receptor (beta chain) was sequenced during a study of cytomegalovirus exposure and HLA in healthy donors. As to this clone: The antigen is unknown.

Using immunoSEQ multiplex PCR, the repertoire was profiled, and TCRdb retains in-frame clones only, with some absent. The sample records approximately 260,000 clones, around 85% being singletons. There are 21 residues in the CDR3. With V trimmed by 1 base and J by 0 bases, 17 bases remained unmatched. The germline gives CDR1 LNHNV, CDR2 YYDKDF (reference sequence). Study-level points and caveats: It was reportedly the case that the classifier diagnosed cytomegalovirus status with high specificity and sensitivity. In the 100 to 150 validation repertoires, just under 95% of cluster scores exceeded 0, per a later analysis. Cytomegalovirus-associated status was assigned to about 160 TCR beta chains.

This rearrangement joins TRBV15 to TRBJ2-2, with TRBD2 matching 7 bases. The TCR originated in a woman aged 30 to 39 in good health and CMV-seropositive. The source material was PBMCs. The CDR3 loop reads CATSRVSGAGERLSNTGELFF. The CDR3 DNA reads TGTGCCACCAGCAGAGTCTCTGGTGCGGGAGAGCGCCTTTCGAACACCGGGGAGCTGTTTTTT.